A selection of T cell receptor beta chains follows, all from one sample in a study of human T cells and chemical hapten exposure. MiXCR, run by TCRdb on the RACE reads, gives a single entry per CDR3 protein. The sample yields over 130,000 distinct CDR3 sequences, roughly 12% seen once. Sequencing was performed on whole blood, taken in connection with sensitization to the hapten diphenylcyclopropenone (DPC). Every receptor here comes from a woman in her forties or fifties with alopecia areata. Some clones in this sample may be carry-over from other donors' samples. Each CDR3 is given without its conserved first and last residue. Clone size is given for some rows only: seen once, a few or many times, or a class if the clone is expanded.

TRBV19	many	ATQGLGETQY
TRBV3-1	.	ASSQLNEQF
TRBV5-1	many	ASSPADRIEAF
TRBV11-2	.	ASSHSPGGYTGELF
TRBV12-3/TRBV12-4	few	ASSLSPLPLH
TRBV2	few	ASRDRQGVNTEAF
TRBV3-1	few	ASSQRAGVRGYT
TRBV13	.	ASSSAPLAGGDEQF
TRBV30	few	AWSRGQGHHEQY
TRBV15	few	ATKRTVSGNTIY
TRBV2	many	ASSAPGGGSPLH
TRBV20-1	few	SARGGLAGASYNEQF
TRBV12-3/TRBV12-4	.	ASSLGDKKLF
TRBV27	few	ASSSPGINAEQY
TRBV7-3	.	ASSRGHPSDEQY
TRBV28	.	ASSLGQTNYGYT
TRBV3-1	few	ASSQGTGRNNEQF
TRBV27	few	ASSLSGTGGAFGYT
TRBV18	.	ASSPEQGRNQPQH
TRBV29-1	.	SGGQYSYEQY
TRBV20-1	.	SARGRRVDNEQF
TRBV20-1	few	SPGVAGRNEQF
TRBV2	.	ASSLAELASNEQF
TRBV14	many	ASSPIGGGYSTLH
TRBV12-3/TRBV12-4	.	ASSPRAGYYEQY
TRBV11-3	.	ASSSGDGDTQY